This TCR beta chain was found in a study of blood T cell repertoires in COVID-19. Background on the study: Some COVID-19 samples were acute and others convalescent; all came from the United States, Italy and Spain.

Trimming removed 6 bases from V and 6 bases from J; junction bases left unmatched: 5. The CDR3 sequence is 13 residues long. Assay: immunoSEQ multiplex PCR; the TCRdb copy retains only in-frame clones and omits some. The sample contains about 68,000 clones, 75% to 90% of which appear only once. The origin of this receptor is a middle-aged man with acute or convalescent COVID-19. The chain uses TRBV12-3 or TRBV12-4 and TRBJ2-4, with 7 bases that match TRBD2. The specimen was peripheral blood. CDR3 DNA sequence: TGTGCCAGCAGGTCCGGGACTATAAACATTCAGTACTTC. Translation: CASRSGTINIQYF.